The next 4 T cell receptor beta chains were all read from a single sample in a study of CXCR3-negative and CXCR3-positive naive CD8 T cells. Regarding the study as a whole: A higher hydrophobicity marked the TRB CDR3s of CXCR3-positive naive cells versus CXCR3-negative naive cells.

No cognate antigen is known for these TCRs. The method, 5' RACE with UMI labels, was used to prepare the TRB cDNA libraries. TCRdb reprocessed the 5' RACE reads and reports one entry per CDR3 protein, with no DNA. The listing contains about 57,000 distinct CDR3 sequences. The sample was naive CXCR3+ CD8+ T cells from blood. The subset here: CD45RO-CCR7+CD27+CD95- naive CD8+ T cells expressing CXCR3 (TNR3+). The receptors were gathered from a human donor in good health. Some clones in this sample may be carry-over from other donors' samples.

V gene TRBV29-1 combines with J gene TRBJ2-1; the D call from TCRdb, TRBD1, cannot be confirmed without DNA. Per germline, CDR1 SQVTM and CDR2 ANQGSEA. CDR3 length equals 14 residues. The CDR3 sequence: CSVEQGDAYNEQFF.

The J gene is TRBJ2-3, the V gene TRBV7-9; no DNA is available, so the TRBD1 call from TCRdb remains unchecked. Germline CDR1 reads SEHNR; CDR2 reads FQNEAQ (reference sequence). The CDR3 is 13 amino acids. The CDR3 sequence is CASSGVMTDTQYF.

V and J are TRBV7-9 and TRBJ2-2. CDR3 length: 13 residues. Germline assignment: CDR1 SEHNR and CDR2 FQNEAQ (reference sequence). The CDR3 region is CASSLAGTGELFF.

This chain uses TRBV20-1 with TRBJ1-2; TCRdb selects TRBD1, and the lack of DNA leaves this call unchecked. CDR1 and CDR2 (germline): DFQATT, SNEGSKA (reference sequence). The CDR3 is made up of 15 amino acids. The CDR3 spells CSATGLGVPNYGYTF.